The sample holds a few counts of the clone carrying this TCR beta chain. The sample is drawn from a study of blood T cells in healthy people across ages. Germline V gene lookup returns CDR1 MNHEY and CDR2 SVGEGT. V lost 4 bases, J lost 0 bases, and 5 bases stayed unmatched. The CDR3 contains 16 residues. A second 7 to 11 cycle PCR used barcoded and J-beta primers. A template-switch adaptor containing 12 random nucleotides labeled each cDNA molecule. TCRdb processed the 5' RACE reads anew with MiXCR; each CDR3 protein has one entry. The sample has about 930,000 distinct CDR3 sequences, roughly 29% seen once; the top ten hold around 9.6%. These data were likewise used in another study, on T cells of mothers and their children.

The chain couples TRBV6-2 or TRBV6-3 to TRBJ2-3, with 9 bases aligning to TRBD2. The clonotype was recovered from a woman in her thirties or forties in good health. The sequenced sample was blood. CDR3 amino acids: CASSLVAGESTDTQYF. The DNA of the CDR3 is TGTGCCAGCAGTTTAGTAGCGGGGGAGAGCACAGATACGCAGTATTTT.